The following is a TCR beta chain sequence with its context. Antigen: not known. This specimen comes from a study of prognosis after radiotherapy for stage I lung cancer. Study outcomes and limitations: Patients who had metastases reportedly showed TRBV and TRBJ gene usage that varied from that of patients who did not.

V dropped 3 bases and J dropped 3 bases, with 15 bases sitting between them. The germline gives CDR1 MDHEN, CDR2 SYDVKM. The CDR3 has 16 residues. The study amplified the TCR beta CDR3 region from genomic DNA. This amplification was carried out by two rounds of multiplex PCR. The first PCR round targeted every TRBV and TRBJ gene with specific primers. TCRdb re-called the multiplex PCR reads through MiXCR, storing one row per CDR3 protein. The profile shows about 21,000 distinct CDR3 sequences, approximately 39% of them singletons. The material sequenced was PBMCs, taken before or after stereotactic body radiation therapy (not recorded which). V usage is TRBV28 and J usage is TRBJ2-1, with a possible D match to TRBD1 (5 bases). This TCR derives from a donor of 50 years or more with non-small cell lung cancer. CDR3 in amino acids: CASSFVDRGLYNEQFF. Here the CDR3 DNA reads TGTGCCAGCAGTTTTGTCGATAGGGGCCTCTACAATGAGCAGTTCTTC. Variable domain in full (rest from reference TRBV28 and TRBJ2-1): DVKVTQSSRYLVKRTGEKVFLECVQDMDHENMFWYRQDPGLGLRLIYFSYDVKMKEKGDIPEGYSVSREKKERFSLILESASTNQTSMYLCASSFVDRGLYNEQFFGPGTRLTVL.